The 13 T cell receptor beta chains in this list originate from one sample, sequenced in a study of cytomegalovirus exposure and HLA in healthy donors. The PCR contained 60 Vbeta and 13 Jbeta primers. Sequencing used immunoSEQ multiplex PCR; TCRdb keeps in-frame clones, though not all of them. In the table there are around 72,000 clones, over 50% of which are singletons. Input material: PBMCs. The receptors stem from a man aged 35-49 years in good health and CMV-seropositive.

This clone was detected only a few times. The gene calls are TRBV9 and TRBJ2-3, with 9 positions matching TRBD2. Germline loops: CDR1 SGDLS, CDR2 YYNGEE. Losses at the gene ends were 0 bases for V and 1 base for J; bases not matched to a gene: 3. CDR3 length: 16 residues. CDR3 nucleotide sequence: TGTGCCAGCAGCGTAGGGGTAGCGGGGGGCACAGATACGCAGTATTTT. This gives the protein CASSVGVAGGTDTQYF.

This clone was found a few times. This chain joins TRBV9 and TRBJ2-3, with a tentative D call TRBD1 (6 bases). CDR3 length: 15 amino acids. Trimming removed 5 bases from V and 0 bases from J, with 13 bases in between. Germline loops: CDR1 SGDLS, CDR2 YYNGEE. This CDR3 reads CASSSGASSTDTQYF. CDR3 coding DNA: TGTGCCAGCAGTTCAGGGGCGTCTAGCACAGATACGCAGTATTTT.

This sequence joins TRBV30 and TRBJ1-6; maybe TRBD1 (6 bases). The CDR3 has 13 residues. V lost 3 bases and J lost 8, with 11 bases in between. CDR1 GTSNPN and CDR2 SVGIG come from the germline V gene (reference sequence). Here the CDR3 reads CAWSRGGDSPLHF. The CDR3 coding sequence is TGTGCCTGGAGCAGAGGGGGGGATTCACCCCTCCACTTT.

The V gene is TRBV27, the J gene TRBJ2-5, with D possibly TRBD1 on 5 matching bases. This CDR3 has 13 amino acids. The V gene lost 4 bases and the J gene lost 5 bases, with 11 bases spanning the gap. CDR1 is MNHEY, CDR2 SMNVEV, per germline (reference sequence). The CDR3 is CASSWGRGETQYF. CDR3 coding DNA: TGTGCCAGCAGTTGGGGCAGAGGTGAGACCCAGTACTTC.

The genes are TRBV2 and TRBJ1-1; D call uncertain. The CDR3 extends over 15 amino acids. CDR1 is SNHLY and CDR2 is FYNNEI in the germline V gene. V dropped 5 bases and J dropped 5 bases, with 18 bases sitting between them. CDR3 amino acids: CASSPRGAVRTEAFF. The CDR3 DNA reads as TGTGCCAGCAGTCCCCGGGGAGCCGTAAGGACTGAAGCTTTCTTT.

J is TRBJ2-1 and V is TRBV5-8; a weak D match, TRBD1 (6 bases). Germline-derived CDR1 and CDR2 are SGHTS and YDEGEE. The CDR3 runs 13 residues. Trimming removed 5 bases at V and 4 bases at J, with 10 bases between. The CDR3 nucleotides are TGTGCCAGCAGTTGGACAGCTTACAATGAGCAGTTCTTC. Its protein is CASSWTAYNEQFF.

Here the CDR3 reads CATRTSGKETQYF. The CDR3 DNA follows: TGTGCCACACGGACTAGCGGGAAAGAGACCCAGTACTTC. V is TRBV15 and J is TRBJ2-5; TRBD2 matches at 12 bases. Germline V lookup: CDR1 LNHNV, CDR2 YYDKDF (reference sequence). The CDR3 totals 13 residues. J gave up 3 bases and V 9 bases, and 2 bases lay outside the gene matches.

The chain couples TRBV28 to TRBJ1-5, with D perhaps matching TRBD1 (5 bases). V lost 7 bases, J lost 0 bases, and 13 bases lay in between. Germline CDR1 is MDHEN and CDR2 is SYDVKM. This CDR3 comprises 15 residues. The DNA for the CDR3 is TGTGCCAGCAAGTTGGGGGGGGATAGCAATCAGCCCCAGCATTTT. Translation gives CASKLGGDSNQPQHF.

V usage is TRBV5-6 and J usage is TRBJ1-2; 7 bases agree with TRBD1. The germline gives CDR1 SGHDT, CDR2 YYEEEE. The CDR3 contains 14 residues. With 0 bases clipped from V and 4 bases from J, the junction kept 3 bases outside the gene matches. The CDR3 reads CASSLDNRGYGYTF. CDR3 nucleotide sequence: TGTGCCAGCAGCTTGGATAACAGGGGCTATGGCTACACCTTC.

There are a few counts of this clone. The gene calls are TRBV2 and TRBJ1-5, with a tentative D call TRBD1 (5 bases). There are 13 residues in the CDR3. CDR1 is SNHLY, CDR2 FYNNEI, per germline. Deletions cut 3 bases from V and 6 bases from J, with 9 bases between. CDR3 nucleotide sequence: TGTGCCAGCAGTGAGGCCAGGGCTCAGCCCCAGCATTTT. Translation: CASSEARAQPQHF.

The rearrangement joins TRBV7-8 to TRBJ2-7, with D uncertain. The germline V and J ends were trimmed by 2 bases and 6 bases, with 11 bases remaining between them. Germline CDR1 SGHVS, CDR2 FQNEAQ. The length of the CDR3 is 13 residues. In DNA form, the CDR3 reads TGTGCCAGCAGCTTACTCGAGAGACTCGAGCAGTACTTC. It specifies CASSLLERLEQYF.

The gene calls are TRBV9 and TRBJ2-1; the match to TRBD2 covers 9 bases. Germline trimming cut 1 base from V and 11 bases from J; bases unmatched to any gene: 4. CDR1 and CDR2 from the germline V gene are SGDLS and YYNGEE. CDR3 length equals 13 residues. The CDR3: CASSVRLAGQQFF. CDR3 bases: TGTGCCAGCAGCGTACGTCTAGCGGGACAGCAGTTCTTC.

The chain combines TRBV10-3 with TRBJ2-2; a possible D gene is TRBD2 (6 bases). Trimming removed 2 bases at V and 5 bases at J, with 6 bases between. Looked up from germline, CDR1 is ENHRY and CDR2 is SYGVKD. This CDR3 contains 13 residues. The DNA for the CDR3 is TGTGCCATCAGTGAGGCGGGGACCGGGGAGCTGTTTTTT. It specifies CAISEAGTGELFF.